The rows below give T cell receptor beta chains drawn from one sample of a study of shared clonotypes between healthy human individuals. The method was immunoSEQ multiplex PCR; TCRdb's version includes in-frame clones alone and lacks a portion of them. The sample yields 2 million to 2.5 million clones, 90% to 97% seen once. The source material was naive CD4+ T cells sorted from blood. The receptors originated from a man younger than 35 in good health. Both conserved end residues are part of each CDR3. Fields, in order: D gene, clone size, V gene, J gene, CDR3 protein, CDR3 DNA. A D gene is named only where the DNA matches it firmly. Size is stated for part of the rows, as once, few or many counts, or as a class when the clone is expanded.

-,-,TRBV6-1,TRBJ1-3,CASSEALVGDTIYF,TGTGCCAGCAGTGAAGCGCTCGTTGGGGACACCATATATTTT
TRBD2,-,TRBV11-2,TRBJ2-1,CASSLSGGANYNEQFF,TGTGCCAGCAGCTTAAGCGGGGGGGCTAACTACAATGAGCAGTTCTTC
-,-,TRBV5-1,TRBJ1-6,CASSPSRANSPLHF,TGCGCCAGCAGCCCAAGTCGGGCGAACTCACCCCTCCACTTT
-,-,TRBV19,TRBJ2-2,CASSIAANTGELFF,TGTGCCAGTAGTATAGCAGCGAACACCGGGGAGCTGTTTTTT
TRBD1,-,TRBV7-6,TRBJ2-7,CASSPLGQGRYEQYF,TGTGCCAGCAGCCCACTGGGACAGGGGAGGTACGAGCAGTACTTC
TRBD2,-,TRBV27,TRBJ2-3,CASGPGGHTDTQYF,TGTGCCAGCGGCCCGGGAGGGCATACAGATACGCAGTATTTT
-,-,TRBV5-1,TRBJ2-7,CASSLGTSLSYEQYF,TGCGCCAGCAGCTTGGGGACATCCCTCTCCTACGAGCAGTACTTC
TRBD1,-,TRBV18,TRBJ2-3,CASSPPGTGSTDTQYF,TGTGCCAGCTCCCCTCCCGGGACAGGAAGCACAGATACGCAGTATTTT
TRBD2,-,TRBV11-2,TRBJ2-1,CASSLDPGLARNEQFF,TGTGCCAGCAGCTTAGACCCGGGACTAGCGCGGAATGAGCAGTTCTTC
TRBD1,-,TRBV5-1,TRBJ2-2,CASSLGGQDAGELFF,TGCGCCAGCAGCTTAGGCGGACAGGACGCCGGGGAGCTGTTTTTT
TRBD1,-,TRBV27,TRBJ2-7,CASSLNRGYEQYF,TGTGCCAGCAGTTTGAACAGGGGGTATGAGCAGTACTTC
TRBD1,-,TRBV5-1,TRBJ2-5,CASSRDQGARETQYF,TGCGCCAGCAGCCGAGACCAGGGGGCCAGGGAGACCCAGTACTTC
-,-,TRBV5-1,TRBJ2-2,CASSPTLNTGELFF,TGCGCCAGCAGCCCGACATTGAACACCGGGGAGCTGTTTTTT
TRBD1,-,TRBV2,TRBJ1-4,CASTPRGGWNEKLFF,TGTGCCAGCACTCCCAGGGGGGGGTGGAATGAAAAACTGTTTTTT
-,once,TRBV18,TRBJ2-1,CASSPPGDSYNEQFF,TGTGCCAGCTCACCACCCGGGGACTCCTACAATGAGCAGTTCTTC
-,-,TRBV2,TRBJ1-6,CASSPQRQPNSPLHF,TGTGCCAGCAGTCCCCAGCGACAGCCTAATTCACCCCTCCACTTT
TRBD1,-,TRBV4-1,TRBJ1-2,CASSQVTGVGYGYTF,TGCGCCAGCAGCCAAGTAACAGGGGTAGGCTATGGCTACACCTTC
-,-,TRBV18,TRBJ2-2,CASLAGTMNTGELFF,TGTGCCAGCTTAGCCGGGACAATGAACACCGGGGAGCTGTTTTTT
-,once,TRBV28,TRBJ1-2,CASTPGGQTYGYTF,TGTGCCAGCACCCCTGGTGGACAGACCTATGGCTACACCTTC
-,-,TRBV5-4,TRBJ2-1,CASSLGGGYNNEQFF,TGTGCCAGCAGCTTGGGTGGGGGCTATAACAATGAGCAGTTCTTC
-,-,TRBV29-1,TRBJ2-3,CSVGGRVTDTQYF,TGCAGCGTTGGAGGCAGGGTCACAGATACGCAGTATTTT
TRBD2,once,TRBV5-4,TRBJ2-7,CASSLWTSGRGEQYF,TGTGCCAGCAGCTTATGGACTAGCGGGAGAGGTGAGCAGTACTTC